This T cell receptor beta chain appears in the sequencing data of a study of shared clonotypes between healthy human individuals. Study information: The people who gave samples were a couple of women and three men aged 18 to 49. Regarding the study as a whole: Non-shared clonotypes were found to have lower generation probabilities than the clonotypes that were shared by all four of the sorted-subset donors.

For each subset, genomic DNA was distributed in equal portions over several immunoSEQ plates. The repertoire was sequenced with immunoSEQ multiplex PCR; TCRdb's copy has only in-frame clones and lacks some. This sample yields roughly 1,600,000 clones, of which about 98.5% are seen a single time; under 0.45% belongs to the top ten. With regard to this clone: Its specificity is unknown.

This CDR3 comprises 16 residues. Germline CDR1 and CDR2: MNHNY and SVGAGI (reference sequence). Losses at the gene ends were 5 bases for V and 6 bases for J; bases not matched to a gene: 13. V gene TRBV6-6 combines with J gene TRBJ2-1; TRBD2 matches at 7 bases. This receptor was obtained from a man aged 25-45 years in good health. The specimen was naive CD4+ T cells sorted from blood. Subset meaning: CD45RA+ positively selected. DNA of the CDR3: TGTGCCAGCAGTCAACCGACTAGCCCTGTTCCCAATGAGCAGTTCTTC. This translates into CASSQPTSPVPNEQFF.